The 6 T cell receptor beta chains below all came from one sample that was sequenced in a study of type 1 and type 2 diabetes patients (dated by TCRdb to the mid-2010s). The listed sequencing device is Illumina MiSeq. TCRbeta CDR3 amplification used genomic DNA from the sorted T cell subsets as template. The TCRbeta CDR3 region was amplified by multiplex PCR using 30 forward and 13 reverse primers. TCRdb reanalyzed the raw reads on its own, using fastp at Q25 for trimming and MiXCR for clone calling, and kept in-frame beta chains. Rows merge per CDR3 protein into single entries with the most common DNA and genes. The sample records 250,000 or so distinct CDR3 sequences, 40% to 50% of which are singletons. The top ten clonotypes cover approximately 14% of the sample. Sequenced sample: peripheral blood mononuclear cells (PBMCs). These receptors all come from a man between 18 and 29 years old with type 2 diabetes.

The chain uses TRBV5-1 and TRBJ2-7; D is unclear. This CDR3 spans 16 amino acids. The germline V gene has CDR1 SGHRS and CDR2 YFSETQ. The V gene lost 0 bases and the J gene lost 2 bases, with 15 bases spanning the gap. CDR3 coding DNA: TGCGCCAGCAGCTTGGGGGGAACCGACCCAACCTACGAGCAGTACTTC. Protein sequence: CASSLGGTDPTYEQYF.

This clonotype occurred a few times. The rearrangement joins TRBV12-3 or TRBV12-4 to TRBJ1-2; D is unresolved. Trimming left V 6 bases short and J 3 bases short, with 14 bases between. This CDR3 spans 14 amino acids. As DNA, the CDR3 is TGTGCCAGCAGCTTTGCACGGAGGGACTATGGCTACACCTTC. Its translation is CASSFARRDYGYTF.

This chain joins TRBV20-1 and TRBJ2-3; 12 bases match TRBD2. This CDR3 comprises 15 residues. Germline assignment: CDR1 DFQATT and CDR2 SNEGSKA (reference sequence). Trimming removed 6 bases from V and 2 bases from J; junction bases left unmatched: 6. The CDR3 DNA sequence: TGCAGTGCCCCCGGACTAGCGGGGTTCACAGATACGCAGTATTTT. Translation gives CSAPGLAGFTDTQYF.

The genes are TRBV6-5 and TRBJ1-2; TRBD1 matches at 10 bases. The CDR3 is made up of 15 amino acids. V lost 8 bases, J lost 8 bases, and 14 bases stayed unmatched. CDR1 and CDR2 (germline): MNHEY, SVGAGI. CDR3 in amino acids: CASFQGTGASLGYTF. As DNA, the CDR3 is TGTGCCAGCTTTCAAGGGACAGGGGCGTCGTTAGGCTACACCTTC.

The chain is built from TRBV7-3 and TRBJ2-7; D is perhaps TRBD2 (7 bases). With 4 bases removed from V and 7 bases from J, the gap between germline ends came to 20 bases. The CDR3 has 15 amino acids. Germline CDR1 and CDR2: SGHTA and FQGTGA. This CDR3 is CASSSMGGQFGEQYF. The CDR3, as DNA: TGTGCCAGCAGCTCAATGGGGGGGCAATTTGGTGAGCAGTACTTC.

This clonotype was counted at least ten times. The J gene is TRBJ1-1, the V gene TRBV2; D not certain. With 9 bases removed from V and 2 bases from J, the gap between germline ends came to 13 bases. There are 13 residues in the CDR3. Germline V lookup: CDR1 SNHLY, CDR2 FYNNEI. The CDR3 here is CARVRGRNTEAFF. The CDR3 DNA reads TGTGCCAGGGTCCGAGGCCGTAACACTGAAGCTTTCTTT.